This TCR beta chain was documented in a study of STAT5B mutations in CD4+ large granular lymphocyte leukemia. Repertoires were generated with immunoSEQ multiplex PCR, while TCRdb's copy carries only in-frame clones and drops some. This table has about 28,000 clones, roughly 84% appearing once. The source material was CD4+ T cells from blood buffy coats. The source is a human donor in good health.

Here the CDR3 reads CASSVQETPNYGYTF. The CDR3 bases are TGTGCCAGCAGCGTCCAGGAAACCCCTAACTATGGCTACACCTTC. The chain carries TRBV9 and TRBJ1-2; no clear D. The CDR3 covers 15 residues. The germline CDR1 and CDR2 sequences are SGDLS and YYNGEE. The V and J ends lost 2 bases and 0 bases respectively, with 11 bases between them.